The present T cell receptor beta chain was sequenced within a study of response to subunit inactivated influenza vaccine. Notes on this clonotype: The antigen is unknown.

Each CDR3 protein is one row after TCRdb ran MiXCR on the RT-PCR reads. The table has about 500,000 distinct CDR3 sequences, approximately 17% seen once. The V end lost 6 bases, the J end lost 8 bases, and 23 bases lay between the germline ends. This CDR3 is 16 amino acids long. Germline CDR1 reads MNHEY; CDR2 reads SVGEGT. Study observations and caveats: Authors suggested that a seasonal influenza vaccination recruits few new T cells each time.

This TCR was sampled from a man between 50 and 69 years old who received an inactivated influenza vaccine. The sequencing here drew on CD4+ T cells sorted from PBMCs, taken less than 30 months after vaccination. This rearrangement joins TRBV6-2 or TRBV6-3 to TRBJ2-1; D not certain. The CDR3 is CASRTRVAPLSDEQFF. The CDR3 DNA is TGTGCCAGCAGAACCCGGGTAGCCCCGCTCTCGGATGAGCAGTTCTTC.